These 30 T cell receptor beta chains were all obtained from the same sample, sequenced in a study of T cells in Graves' hyperthyroidism and ophthalmopathy (dated by TCRdb to between 2018 and 2021). The library was prepared using multiplex PCR. The instrument was an Illumina HiSeq 2000. The TCR beta CDR3 regions were amplified from RNA transcripts. The TCR CDR3 was subjected to a first round of RT-PCR using the HTBI primer set and the Qiagen OneStep RT-PCR kit. TCRdb passed the public sequencing reads through fastp at Q25 and MiXCR, retaining productive beta sequences. Every distinct CDR3 protein forms one entry, paired with its most common genes and DNA. The sample includes approximately 400,000 distinct CDR3 sequences, with around 14% observed a single time. Clones ranked in the top ten supply approximately 7.5% of the sample. Sequencing was performed on blood. The receptor source for this set is a woman aged 18-29 years with Graves' hyperthyroidism.

Concerning this clonotype itself: Given a much more abundant clone one base away, this may be a read error. The conserved closing phenylalanine or tryptophan is absent in this CDR3, likely reflecting a read error. This chain connects TRBV7-2 to TRBJ2-1, with D unclear. The germline V gene encodes CDR1 SGHTA and CDR2 FQGNSA. V lost 1 base to trimming and J lost 0 bases, with 7 bases between them. The CDR3 extends over 15 amino acids. The CDR3 loop is CASSLERNSYNEQFL. For the CDR3, the DNA is TGTGCCAGCAGCTTAGAACGGAACTCCTACAATGAGCAGTTCCTC.

Points on this clonotype: It may be a read error: a sequence one base away is much more abundant. The chain joins TRBV6-1 to TRBJ1-2; TRBD1 is a possible D gene (6 bases). CDR3 size: 17 residues. In germline, CDR1 is MNHNS, CDR2 SASEGT. In nucleotides, the CDR3 is TGTGCCGGCAGTGGGGTCGGACAGTTAATCCGCGTTGGGGGCTACACCTTC. This encodes CAGSGVGQLIRVGGYTF.

Notes on this clonotype: Being one base from a much bigger clone, this may be a read error. The V gene is TRBV10-2, the J gene TRBJ1-5; TRBD1 matches 7 bases. The ends lost 6 bases at V and 7 bases at J; junction bases unmatched: 6. The CDR3 has 13 residues. The germline CDR1 and CDR2 sequences are WSHSY and SAAADI. CDR3 DNA sequence: TGCGCCAGCAGGTACAGGGGAGGGCAGCCCCAGCATTTT. Its translation is CASRYRGGQPQHF.

J is TRBJ2-6 and V is TRBV7-9, with 8 bases identical to TRBD2. This CDR3 contains 17 residues. Germline V CDR1 and CDR2: SEHNR, FQNEAQ (reference sequence). Trimming cost V 5 bases and J 0 bases; bases outside gene matches: 6. The CDR3 bases are TGTGCCAGCAGCACCATCGGACTAGCCTCTGGGGCCAACGTCCTGACTTTC. Amino acids: CASSTIGLASGANVLTF.

In this sample, this clonotype turned up many times. The V call is TRBV19, the J call TRBJ1-5; D gene uncertain. Germline V gene sequence: CDR1 LNHDA, CDR2 SQIVND (reference sequence). The CDR3 runs 16 residues. Trimming removed 6 bases from V and 2 bases from J, with 17 bases in between. The CDR3 sequence: CASSRGEWVGNQPQHF. Written as DNA, the CDR3 is TGTGCCAGTAGCCGAGGAGAGTGGGTTGGCAATCAGCCCCAGCATTTT. Based on the CDR3 plus reference TRBV19 and TRBJ1-5, the full variable domain is DGGITQSPKYLFRKEGQNVTLSCEQNLNHDAMYWYRQDPGQGLRLIYYSQIVNDFQKGDIAEGYSVSREKKESFPLTVTSAQKNPTAFYLCASSRGEWVGNQPQHFGDGTRLSIL.

This clonotype has at least ten counts. The chain has TRBV2 and TRBJ2-3, with D unresolved. V was cut by 5 bases and J by 0 bases, with 15 bases left in between. The CDR3 runs 16 residues. Germline V CDR1 and CDR2: SNHLY, FYNNEI. This CDR3 is CASSREEGSSTDTQYF. The DNA for the CDR3 is TGTGCCAGCAGTAGGGAAGAAGGGTCTAGCACAGATACGCAGTATTTT.

The V call is TRBV7-3, the J call TRBJ2-1; 12 bases fit TRBD2. Germline V gives CDR1 SGHTA, CDR2 FQGTGA. The CDR3 contains 17 residues. The V gene end was trimmed by 6 bases and the J gene end by 0 bases; junction bases not matched to a gene: 6. The CDR3 bases are TGTGCCAGCAGTTGGACTAGCGGGATATCCTCCTACAATGAGCAGTTCTTC. It is translated as CASSWTSGISSYNEQFF.

In nucleotides, the CDR3 is TGTGCCAGCAGCCCAGGACAGTGGGCAGACAATGAGCAGTTCTTC. It specifies CASSPGQWADNEQFF. The genes are TRBV7-9 and TRBJ2-1; D possibly corresponds to TRBD1 (6 bases). The CDR3 runs to 15 residues. V was clipped by 5 bases and J by 5 bases, with 16 bases between them. Germline V lookup: CDR1 SEHNR, CDR2 FQNEAQ (reference sequence).

This clonotype appeared a few times. This chain connects TRBV19 to TRBJ2-5; D is perhaps TRBD1 (6 bases). CDR3 length equals 11 residues. In germline, CDR1 is LNHDA, CDR2 SQIVND (reference sequence). V was cut by 8 bases and J by 5 bases, with 9 bases left in between. The chain's CDR3 is CASWQGETQYF. The CDR3 bases are TGTGCCAGTTGGCAGGGGGAGACCCAGTACTTC.

Concerning this clonotype itself: A much larger clone differs by one base, so this may be a read error. The V and J genes are TRBV29-1 and TRBJ2-2, with TRBD1 identical over 8 bases. The V segment lost 3 bases and the J segment 5 bases; nucleotides outside the gene matches: 5. Germline CDR1 SQVTM, CDR2 ANQGSEA. This CDR3 contains 14 residues. The CDR3 sequence: CSVEDREYTGELFF. CDR3 in DNA: TGCAGCGTTGAGGACAGGGAGTATACCGGGGAGCTGTTTTTT.

This clonotype was picked up many times. The chain links TRBV6-1 to TRBJ2-7; a weak D match, TRBD2 (6 bases). Germline loops: CDR1 MNHNS, CDR2 SASEGT. The CDR3 covers 13 residues. Trimming shortened V by 5 bases and J by 2 bases, and 10 bases separated the two germline ends. CDR3 DNA: TGTGCCAGCAGTTACCCGGGGGCCTACGAGCAGTACTTC. This encodes CASSYPGAYEQYF.

The chain has TRBV12-3 or TRBV12-4 and TRBJ2-3; 9 bases are shared with TRBD2. Trimming removed 1 base from V and 5 bases from J; junction bases left unmatched: 4. The CDR3 length is 15 residues. Here the CDR3 DNA reads TGTGCCAGCAGTTTAGTAGCGGGGGCCCTAGATACGCAGTATTTT. Amino acid sequence: CASSLVAGALDTQYF.

The CDR3 nucleotides read TGTGCCAGCAGCTTAGACGGCGGGAGGGGGTGTGAGCAGTTCTTC. This encodes CASSLDGGRGCEQFF. The chain links TRBV7-6 to TRBJ2-1; 9 bases match TRBD2. Germline assignment: CDR1 SGHVS and CDR2 FNYEAQ. This CDR3 is 15 amino acids long. Losses at the gene ends were 1 base for V and 9 bases for J; bases not matched to a gene: 7.

This chain links TRBV29-1 with TRBJ1-4, with TRBD1 matching over 11 bases. This CDR3 comprises 13 residues. Germline loops: CDR1 SQVTM, CDR2 ANQGSEA. V dropped 7 bases and J dropped 8; count of bases not matched to a gene: 6. Written as DNA, the CDR3 is TGCAGCGGCTCCGGGACAGGGGGGGAAAAACTGTTTTTT. It codes for CSGSGTGGEKLFF.

Ten or more counts support this clonotype. The gene calls are TRBV7-8 and TRBJ2-5; D is ambiguous. The CDR3 totals 14 residues. Per the germline V gene, CDR1 is SGHVS and CDR2 is FQNEAQ. The V and J ends lost 4 bases and 5 bases respectively, with 14 bases between them. CDR3 sequence reads: CASSSPFGSETQYF. The CDR3 DNA reads TGTGCCAGCAGCTCCCCGTTTGGGTCGGAGACCCAGTACTTC.

This clonotype has at least ten counts. This chain uses TRBV12-3 or TRBV12-4 with TRBJ2-7, with TRBD1 matching over 11 bases. The CDR3 loop spans 17 amino acids. J gave up 1 base and V 5 bases, and 10 bases lay outside the gene matches. This CDR3 reads CASSRRTGGIKSYEQYF. In nucleotides, the CDR3 is TGTGCCAGCAGTCGCCGGACAGGGGGCATTAAGTCCTACGAGCAGTACTTC.

This clonotype was observed many times. This chain uses TRBV9 with TRBJ2-3; D is possibly TRBD2 (6 bases). The CDR3 totals 15 residues. Germline-derived CDR1 and CDR2 are SGDLS and YYNGEE. Trimming removed 4 bases from V and 0 bases from J, with 12 bases in between. The CDR3 sequence is CASSQAAGSTDTQYF. The CDR3 nucleotides read TGTGCCAGCAGCCAAGCGGCGGGAAGCACAGATACGCAGTATTTT.

This clonotype has at least ten counts. The V and J genes are TRBV20-1 and TRBJ2-7; D could derive from TRBD1 or TRBD2 (5 bases each). The CDR3 has 13 amino acids. The germline gives CDR1 DFQATT, CDR2 SNEGSKA (reference sequence). Trimming left V 6 bases short and J 6 bases short, with 18 bases between. The CDR3 loop reads CSALDRGLGEQYF. As DNA, the CDR3 is TGCAGTGCCCTCGACCGGGGCTTAGGCGAGCAGTACTTC.

This clonotype was counted at least ten times. The rearrangement joins TRBV7-8 to TRBJ2-3; the match to TRBD1 covers 10 bases. The CDR3 is 15 residues long. Unmatched junction bases numbered 9, after V lost 8 bases and J lost 4 bases. CDR1 and CDR2 from the germline V gene are SGHVS and FQNEAQ. In DNA, the CDR3 is TGTGCCAGCCTCCGGACAGGGGGGTTTTCAGATACGCAGTATTTT. Translation: CASLRTGGFSDTQYF.

This clonotype was seen many times. The chain uses TRBV15 and TRBJ2-1, with a tentative D call TRBD2 (6 bases). The CDR3 consists of 15 residues. The germline V gene has CDR1 LNHNV and CDR2 YYDKDF (reference sequence). V was clipped by 1 base and J by 6 bases, with 13 bases between them. The CDR3 region has the DNA TGTGCCACCAGCAGAGGAAGTAGCGGCCCCAATGAGCAGTTCTTC. Its protein is CATSRGSSGPNEQFF.

This clonotype came up a few times. The chain uses TRBV20-1 and TRBJ2-4; 7 nucleotides match TRBD1. The CDR3 runs 13 residues. Germline CDR1 DFQATT, CDR2 SNEGSKA (reference sequence). V was pared by 6 bases and J by 3 bases, with 5 bases of the junction left unmatched. The DNA for the CDR3 is TGCAGTGCCCCAGGGGGTGGCAAAAACATTCAGTACTTC. Amino acid sequence: CSAPGGGKNIQYF.

This clonotype has just a few counts. The rearrangement uses TRBV19 and TRBJ2-3, with D unresolved. The V gene lost 5 bases and the J gene lost 0 bases, with 12 bases spanning the gap. The CDR3 loop spans 15 amino acids. From germline, CDR1 is LNHDA and CDR2 SQIVND (reference sequence). The DNA for the CDR3 is TGTGCCAGTAGTCCGATGACATATAGCACAGATACGCAGTATTTT. It translates to CASSPMTYSTDTQYF.

V usage is TRBV29-1 and J usage is TRBJ2-5; D is undetermined. The CDR3 consists of 13 residues. Trimming removed 3 bases at V and 1 base at J, with 9 bases between. Germline-derived CDR1 and CDR2 are SQVTM and ANQGSEA. This CDR3 reads CSVDPQLQETQYF. In DNA, the CDR3 is TGCAGCGTTGATCCCCAGCTCCAAGAGACCCAGTACTTC.

This clonotype occurred a few times. CDR3 loop: CASSLRDSYNEQFF. DNA for the CDR3: TGTGCCAGCAGCCTTCGGGACAGTTACAATGAGCAGTTCTTC. V gene TRBV6-1 combines with J gene TRBJ2-1, with TRBD1 matching over 7 bases. V shed 6 bases, J shed 4 bases, and the junction held 6 bases outside the gene matches. CDR1 is MNHNS and CDR2 is SASEGT in the germline V gene. The CDR3 extends over 14 amino acids.

V usage is TRBV5-1 and J usage is TRBJ2-3; D uncertain. The CDR3 runs 12 residues. The germline V gene encodes CDR1 SGHRS and CDR2 YFSETQ. The ends were cut back, 4 bases at V and 5 bases at J, with 8 bases in the middle. CDR3 DNA: TGCGCCAGCAGCCTGCTCGAAGATACGCAGTATTTT. It is translated as CASSLLEDTQYF.

This clonotype has just a few counts. CDR3 nucleotide sequence: TGCAGCGTTGGCAAAACAGGACTTTCCGTCTCCTACAATGAGCAGTTCTTC. Translation: CSVGKTGLSVSYNEQFF. The V gene is TRBV29-1, the J gene TRBJ2-1; D possibly matches TRBD1 or TRBD2 (5 bases each). Germline CDR1 is SQVTM and CDR2 is ANQGSEA. The CDR3 is made up of 17 amino acids. Trimming took off 4 bases at V and 0 bases at J, with 19 bases between the two ends.

This clonotype has at least ten counts. The chain couples TRBV3-1 to TRBJ1-5; no clear D gene. CDR1 LGHDT and CDR2 YNNKEL come from the germline V gene (reference sequence). The CDR3 spans 14 residues. V gave up 1 base and J gave up 6 bases, with 10 bases separating them. CDR3 region: CASSQGRRGQPQHF. CDR3 DNA sequence: TGTGCCAGCAGCCAAGGGCGGCGGGGTCAGCCCCAGCATTTT. The entire variable domain, with the rest obtained from reference TRBV3-1 and TRBJ1-5, is as follows: DTAVSQTPKYLVTQMGNDKSIKCEQNLGHDTMYWYKQDSKKFLKIMFSYNNKELIINETVPNRFSPKSPDKAHLNLHINSLELGDSAVYFCASSQGRRGQPQHFGDGTRLSIL.

This clonotype was recorded many times. The gene calls are TRBV29-1 and TRBJ2-2, with TRBD1 identical over 7 bases. The germline V gene encodes CDR1 SQVTM and CDR2 ANQGSEA. CDR3 length equals 13 residues. V lost 7 bases, J lost 3 bases, and 5 bases stayed unmatched. In DNA form, the CDR3 reads TGCAGCGCCCGGGGACAGTACACCGGGGAGCTGTTTTTT. Residues: CSARGQYTGELFF.

Note on this clonotype: It may be a read error: a sequence one base away is much more abundant. The chain couples TRBV27 to TRBJ2-2; 8 nucleotides agree with TRBD2. This CDR3 region has 15 residues. Germline CDR1 reads MNHEY; CDR2 reads SMNVEV (reference sequence). The CDR3 nucleotides read TGTCCCAGTCATAGCGGGGCCCGTGGCACCGGGGAGCTGTTTTTT. It specifies CPSHSGARGTGELFF.

This clonotype was recorded many times. The rearrangement joins TRBV30 to TRBJ1-4, with 8 bases aligning to TRBD1. V dropped 3 bases and J dropped 8; count of bases not matched to a gene: 5. The CDR3 consists of 13 residues. CDR1 GTSNPN and CDR2 SVGIG come from the germline V gene (reference sequence). The CDR3 loop reads CAWSGQGAEKLFF. CDR3 nucleotides: TGTGCCTGGAGCGGGCAGGGGGCCGAAAAACTGTTTTTT.